What follows is one TCR beta chain and its context. Measured with immunoSEQ multiplex PCR; TCRdb has only the in-frame clones, and not every one. There are 80,000 or so clones in the sample; over 85% occur only once, and less than 7% lies in the top ten. Germline trimming cut 2 bases from V and 4 bases from J; bases unmatched to any gene: 11. The germline CDR1 and CDR2 sequences are KGHSH and LQKENI. The CDR3 is made up of 17 amino acids. The data were obtained in a study of control samples from healthy donors and cancer patients. The TCR sequence derives from a man over 45 in good health. The chain has TRBV18 and TRBJ1-3; TRBD1 aligns across 7 bases. Sequenced sample: blood. CDR3 loop: CASSPIAEGALGNTIYF. The CDR3 nucleotides are TGTGCCAGCTCACCAATTGCAGAGGGGGCTTTGGGAAACACCATATATTTT.